This T cell receptor beta chain appears in the sequencing data of a study of T cell responses to AZD1222 COVID-19 vaccine. Overall study results and limits: Spike-specific TCR breadth and depth both grew after two AZD1222 doses. Unmutated regions of variants are reportedly targeted by nearly half of spike-specific TCRs. Donors were chiefly white British, with a greater number of females, and clonal diversity was perhaps underestimated.

Trimming stripped 4 bases from V and 11 bases from J, with 8 bases between. Germline V gene lookup returns CDR1 MNHEY and CDR2 SVGEGT. The CDR3 totals 10 residues. Some clones are missing from TCRdb's copy, which holds only in-frame ones; the method was immunoSEQ multiplex PCR. The table records fewer than 200,000 clones, 88% of them present only once. In regard to this clone: The antigen remains undetermined.

The source of this sequence is an adult who received the AZD1222 COVID-19 vaccine. The chain recombines TRBV6-2 or TRBV6-3 with TRBJ1-1; D ambiguous. The source was peripheral blood, collected 28 days after the second AZD1222 dose. DNA of the CDR3: TGTGCCAGCAGTTCCGGGAGGGCTTTCTTT. Protein sequence: CASSSGRAFF.